This T cell receptor beta chain was captured by sequencing in a study of blood T cell repertoires in COVID-19. Study-wide context: Italy, Spain and the United States were the sources of the convalescent and acute COVID-19 samples.

Sequencing used immunoSEQ multiplex PCR; TCRdb keeps in-frame clones, though not all of them. The sample yields about 63,000 clones, 88% seen once. The J segment lost 7 bases and the V segment lost 4 bases, leaving 7 bases of the junction unmatched. The CDR3 is 16 residues long. Germline V lookup: CDR1 SGHRS, CDR2 YFSETQ. The chain is built from TRBV5-1 and TRBJ2-2; 13 positions match TRBD2. The receptor's source is a human donor in a cohort sampled during active COVID-19. The specimen sequenced was peripheral blood. CDR3 bases: TGCGCCAGCAGCCCCGGGACTAGCGGGAAGGTCGGGGAGCTGTTTTTT. This codes for CASSPGTSGKVGELFF.